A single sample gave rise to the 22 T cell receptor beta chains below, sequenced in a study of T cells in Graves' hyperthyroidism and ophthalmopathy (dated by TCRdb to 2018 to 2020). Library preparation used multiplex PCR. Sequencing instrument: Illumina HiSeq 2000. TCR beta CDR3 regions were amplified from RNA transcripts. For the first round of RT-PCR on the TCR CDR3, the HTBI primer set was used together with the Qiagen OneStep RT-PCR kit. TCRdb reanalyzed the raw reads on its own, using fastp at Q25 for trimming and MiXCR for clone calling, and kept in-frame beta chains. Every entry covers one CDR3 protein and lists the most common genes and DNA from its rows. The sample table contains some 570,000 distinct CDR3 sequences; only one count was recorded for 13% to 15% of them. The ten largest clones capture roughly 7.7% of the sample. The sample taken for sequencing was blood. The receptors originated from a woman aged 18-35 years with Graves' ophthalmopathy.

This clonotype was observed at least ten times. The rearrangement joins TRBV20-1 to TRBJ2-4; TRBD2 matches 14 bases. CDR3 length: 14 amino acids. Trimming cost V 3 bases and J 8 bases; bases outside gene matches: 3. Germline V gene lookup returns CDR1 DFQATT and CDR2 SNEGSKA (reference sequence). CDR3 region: CSARGTSGSDIQYF. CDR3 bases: TGCAGTGCTAGGGGGACTAGCGGGAGTGACATTCAGTACTTC.

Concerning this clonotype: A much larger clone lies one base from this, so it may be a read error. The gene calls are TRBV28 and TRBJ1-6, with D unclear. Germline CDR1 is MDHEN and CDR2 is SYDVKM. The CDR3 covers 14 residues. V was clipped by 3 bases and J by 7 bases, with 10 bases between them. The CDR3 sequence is CASSLDGTNSPLHF. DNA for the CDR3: TGTGCCAGCAGTTTGGACGGTACAAATTCACCCCTCCACTTT.

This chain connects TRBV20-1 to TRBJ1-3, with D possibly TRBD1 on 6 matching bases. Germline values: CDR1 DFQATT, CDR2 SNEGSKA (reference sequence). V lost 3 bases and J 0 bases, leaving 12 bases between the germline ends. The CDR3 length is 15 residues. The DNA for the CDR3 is TGCAGTGCTAGCCTACAGGGATACTCTGGAAACACCATATATTTT. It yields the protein CSASLQGYSGNTIYF.

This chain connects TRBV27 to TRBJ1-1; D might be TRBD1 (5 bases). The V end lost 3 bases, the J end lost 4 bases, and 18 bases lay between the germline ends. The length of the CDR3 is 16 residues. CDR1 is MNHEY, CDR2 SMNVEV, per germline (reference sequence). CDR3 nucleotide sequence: TGTGCCAGCAGTTTTCAGACAGAGGGCTCTAGCACTGAAGCTTTCTTT. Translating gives CASSFQTEGSSTEAFF.

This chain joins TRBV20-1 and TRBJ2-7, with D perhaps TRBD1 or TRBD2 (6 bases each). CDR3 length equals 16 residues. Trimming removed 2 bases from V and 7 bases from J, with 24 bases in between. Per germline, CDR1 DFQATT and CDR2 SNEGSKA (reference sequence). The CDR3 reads CSARSRGVGRSLEQYF. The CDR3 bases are TGCAGTGCTAGAAGTAGGGGGGTTGGCCGGTCCTTGGAGCAGTACTTC.

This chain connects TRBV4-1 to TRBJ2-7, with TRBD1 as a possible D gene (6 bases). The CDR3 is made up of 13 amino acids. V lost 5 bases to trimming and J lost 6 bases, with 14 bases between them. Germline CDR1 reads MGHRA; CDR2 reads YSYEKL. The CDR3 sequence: CASSGGLKGEQYF. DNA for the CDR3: TGCGCCAGCAGCGGGGGCCTGAAGGGCGAGCAGTACTTC.

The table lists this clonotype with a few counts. The CDR3 is CASSPDLVRFSNQPQHF. DNA for the CDR3: TGTGCCAGTAGTCCCGACCTTGTCAGATTTAGCAATCAGCCCCAGCATTTT. The chain joins TRBV19 to TRBJ1-5; D is uncertain. Germline V gene sequence: CDR1 LNHDA, CDR2 SQIVND (reference sequence). Trimming removed 5 bases at V and 0 bases at J, with 17 bases between. CDR3 length: 17 amino acids.

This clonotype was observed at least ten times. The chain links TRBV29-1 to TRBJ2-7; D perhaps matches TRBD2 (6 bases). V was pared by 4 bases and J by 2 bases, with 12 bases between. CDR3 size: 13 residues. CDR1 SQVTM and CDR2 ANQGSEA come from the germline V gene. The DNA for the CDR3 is TGCAGCGTTGTGGGGAGGATCACCTACGAGCAGTACTTC. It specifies CSVVGRITYEQYF.

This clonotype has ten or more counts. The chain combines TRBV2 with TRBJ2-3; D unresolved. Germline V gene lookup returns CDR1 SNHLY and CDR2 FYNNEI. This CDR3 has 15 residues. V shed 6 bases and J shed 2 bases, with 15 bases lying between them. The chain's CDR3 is CASRPSPSFTDTQYF. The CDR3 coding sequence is TGTGCCAGCAGGCCAAGTCCCTCTTTCACAGATACGCAGTATTTT.

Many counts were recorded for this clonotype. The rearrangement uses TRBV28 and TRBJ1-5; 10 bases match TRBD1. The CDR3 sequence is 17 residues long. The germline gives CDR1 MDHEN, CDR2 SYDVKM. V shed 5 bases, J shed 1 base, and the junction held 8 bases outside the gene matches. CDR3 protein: CASSPFDRGLSNQPQHF. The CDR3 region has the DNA TGTGCCAGCAGTCCCTTCGACAGGGGGCTAAGCAATCAGCCCCAGCATTTT. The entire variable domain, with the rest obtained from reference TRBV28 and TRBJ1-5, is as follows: DVKVTQSSRYLVKRTGEKVFLECVQDMDHENMFWYRQDPGLGLRLIYFSYDVKMKEKGDIPEGYSVSREKKERFSLILESASTNQTSMYLCASSPFDRGLSNQPQHFGDGTRLSIL.

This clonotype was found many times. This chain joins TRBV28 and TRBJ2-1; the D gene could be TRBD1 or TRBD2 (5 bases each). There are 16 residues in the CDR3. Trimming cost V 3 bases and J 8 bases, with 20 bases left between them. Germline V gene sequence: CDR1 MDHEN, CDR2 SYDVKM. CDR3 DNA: TGTGCCAGCAGTTTTCGGTCAGGGACCCCCAGCGATGAGCAGTTCTTC. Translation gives CASSFRSGTPSDEQFF.

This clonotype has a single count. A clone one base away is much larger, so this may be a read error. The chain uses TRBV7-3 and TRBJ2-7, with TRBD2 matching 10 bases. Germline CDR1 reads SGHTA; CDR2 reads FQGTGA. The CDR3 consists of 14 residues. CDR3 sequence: CASSRTSGPYGQYF. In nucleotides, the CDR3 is TGTGCCAGCAGCCGGACTAGCGGCCCCTACGGGCAGTACTTC.

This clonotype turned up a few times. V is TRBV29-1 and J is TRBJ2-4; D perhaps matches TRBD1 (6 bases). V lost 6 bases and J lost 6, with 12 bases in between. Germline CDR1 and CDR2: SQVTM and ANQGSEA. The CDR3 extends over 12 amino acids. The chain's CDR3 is CSVTQGRNIQYF. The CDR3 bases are TGCAGCGTGACTCAGGGGAGAAACATTCAGTACTTC.

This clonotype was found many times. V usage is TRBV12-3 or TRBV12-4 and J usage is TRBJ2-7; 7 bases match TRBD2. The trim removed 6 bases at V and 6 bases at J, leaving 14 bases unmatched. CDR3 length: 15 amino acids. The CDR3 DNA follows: TGTGCCAGCAGCCGGTCCGGGGCGGGAGCGGGCGAGCAGTACTTC. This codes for CASSRSGAGAGEQYF.

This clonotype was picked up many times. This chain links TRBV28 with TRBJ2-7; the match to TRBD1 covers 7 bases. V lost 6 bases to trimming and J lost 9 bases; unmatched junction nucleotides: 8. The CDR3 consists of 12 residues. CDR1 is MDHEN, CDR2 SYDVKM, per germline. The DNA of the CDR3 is TGTGCCAGCAGGCATCGACAGGGCCGGCAGTACTTC. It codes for CASRHRQGRQYF.

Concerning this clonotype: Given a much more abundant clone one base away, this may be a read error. The CDR3 nucleotides are TGCAGTGTTCCCGGGACAGGGGACTACGAGCAGTACTTC. Protein product: CSVPGTGDYEQYF. J is TRBJ2-7 and V is TRBV20-1; 10 nucleotides line up with TRBD1. Germline V gene sequence: CDR1 DFQATT, CDR2 SNEGSKA (reference sequence). With 7 bases clipped from V and 3 bases from J, the junction kept 6 bases outside the gene matches. CDR3 length equals 13 residues.

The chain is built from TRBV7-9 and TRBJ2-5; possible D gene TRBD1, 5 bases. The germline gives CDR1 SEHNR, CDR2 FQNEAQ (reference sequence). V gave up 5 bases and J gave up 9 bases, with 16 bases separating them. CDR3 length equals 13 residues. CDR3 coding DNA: TGTGCCAGCAGCCTTAGAGAAATGGGGCCCCAGTACTTC. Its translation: CASSLREMGPQYF. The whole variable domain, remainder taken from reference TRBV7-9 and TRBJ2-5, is DTGVSQNPRHKITKRGQNVTFRCDPISEHNRLYWYRQTLGQGPEFLTYFQNEAQLEKSRLLSDRFSAERPKGSFSTLEIQRTEQGDSAMYLCASSLREMGPQYFGPGTRLLVL.

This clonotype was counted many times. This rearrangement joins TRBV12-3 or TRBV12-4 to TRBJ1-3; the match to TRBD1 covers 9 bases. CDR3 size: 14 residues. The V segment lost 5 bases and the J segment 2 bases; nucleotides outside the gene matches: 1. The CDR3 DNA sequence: TGTGCCAGCAGTCGGACAGGGGCTGGAAACACCATATATTTT. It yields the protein CASSRTGAGNTIYF.

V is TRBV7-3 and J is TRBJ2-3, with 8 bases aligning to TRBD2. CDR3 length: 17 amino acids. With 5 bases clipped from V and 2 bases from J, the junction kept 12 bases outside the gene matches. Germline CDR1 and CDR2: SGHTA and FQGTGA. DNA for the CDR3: TGTGCCAGCAGCCGACGAGGGGAAGCGGGAGCCACAGATACGCAGTATTTT. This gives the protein CASSRRGEAGATDTQYF.

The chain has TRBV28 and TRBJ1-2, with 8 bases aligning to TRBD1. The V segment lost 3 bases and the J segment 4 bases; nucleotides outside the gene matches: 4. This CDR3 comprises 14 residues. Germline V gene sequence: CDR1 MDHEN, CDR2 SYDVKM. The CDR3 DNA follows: TGTGCCAGCAGTTTCCCGGACAGGGCCTATGGCTACACCTTC. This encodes CASSFPDRAYGYTF.

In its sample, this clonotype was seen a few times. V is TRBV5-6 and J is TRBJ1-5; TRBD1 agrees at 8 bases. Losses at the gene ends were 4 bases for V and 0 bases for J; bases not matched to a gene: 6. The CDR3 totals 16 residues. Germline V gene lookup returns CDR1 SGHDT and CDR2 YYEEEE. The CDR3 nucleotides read TGTGCCAGCAGCATTCAGGGGGCGGGTAGCAATCAGCCCCAGCATTTT. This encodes CASSIQGAGSNQPQHF.

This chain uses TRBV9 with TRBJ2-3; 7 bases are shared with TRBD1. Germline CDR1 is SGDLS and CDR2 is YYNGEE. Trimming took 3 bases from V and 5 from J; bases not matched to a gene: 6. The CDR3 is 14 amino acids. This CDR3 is CASSAQGVGDTQYF. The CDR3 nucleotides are TGTGCCAGCAGCGCGCAGGGGGTAGGAGATACGCAGTATTTT. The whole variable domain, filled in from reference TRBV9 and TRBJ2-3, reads DSGVTQTPKHLITATGQRVTLRCSPRSGDLSVYWYQQSLDQGLQFLIQYYNGEERAKGNILERFSAQQFPDLHSELNLSSLELGDSALYFCASSAQGVGDTQYFGPGTRLTVL.